This paragraph covers one TCR beta chain sequence. Its antigen remains unidentified. The CDR3 contains 14 residues. The V and J ends lost 5 bases and 0 bases respectively, with 10 bases between them. Per germline, CDR1 LNHDA and CDR2 SQIVND (reference sequence). The sample comes from a study of cytomegalovirus exposure and HLA in healthy donors. Study-wide background: Early released data had around 79 million unique TCRs, all coming from HLA-typed donors. Study-wide points: It was reported that TCR beta sequences correctly inferred the HLA-A and HLA-B alleles for most subjects. Some TCR beta chains (roughly 160 of them) were listed as cytomegalovirus-associated. The presence/absence work took it that sequencing depth was about the same across donors.

Use of 60 Vbeta and 13 Jbeta primers characterized the PCR. Profiled with immunoSEQ multiplex PCR; TCRdb holds only in-frame clones, not every one. The data contain roughly 97,000 clones, roughly 73% of them singletons. The TCR sequence derives from a middle-aged man in good health and CMV-seronegative. The specimen sequenced was PBMCs. The chain uses TRBV19 and TRBJ1-1; D is perhaps TRBD1 (6 bases). For the CDR3, the DNA is TGTGCCAGTAGTCCTAGGACAGTGAACACTGAAGCTTTCTTT. Translation: CASSPRTVNTEAFF.